This TCR beta chain was profiled in a study of CD8 T cells in Susac syndrome. Sequencing of TCR beta was undertaken in CD8+ and CD4+ T cells derived from blood. V shed 3 bases and J 4 bases; nucleotides not matched to a gene: 8. The CDR3 is 16 residues long. Per the germline V gene, CDR1 is SGHDN and CDR2 is FVKESK. RNA, at roughly 0.5 to 1 ug, was reverse transcribed with random hexamers. A single record per CDR3 protein comes from TCRdb applying MiXCR to the immunoSEQ multiplex PCR reads. The sample consists of roughly 200,000 distinct CDR3 sequences, about 94% of them appearing once. Sequencing was done on a sample of CD4+ T cells from PBMCs. This chain joins TRBV14 and TRBJ2-1; 8 bases agree with TRBD1. The TCR comes from a human donor in good health. This chain's CDR3 is CASSHRQGLPYNEQFF. The DNA of the CDR3 is TGTGCCAGCAGCCACAGACAGGGGCTGCCATACAATGAGCAGTTCTTC.